This T cell receptor beta chain was sequenced during a study of blood T cell repertoires in COVID-19. CDR3 length equals 13 residues. V was cut by 5 bases and J by 2 bases, with 8 bases left in between. In germline, CDR1 is LNHDA, CDR2 SQIVND (reference sequence). How the authors handled the data: Using reference gene primer amplification, nucleated cell counts were estimated. Sequencing was performed with immunoSEQ multiplex PCR; in TCRdb, only in-frame clones are kept and a portion is missing. V and J calls and clone size come straight from that table; D and trimming were deduced from the DNA. Among 73,000 or so clones, 86% were seen once, and the ten largest hold around 8.1%.

The V call is TRBV19, the J call TRBJ2-3; D unresolved. This TCR was recovered from a young man with acute or convalescent COVID-19. Sequencing was done on a sample of peripheral blood. Written as DNA, the CDR3 is TGTGCCAGTAGTCTTATTCCCACAGATACGCAGTATTTT. Translating it yields CASSLIPTDTQYF.